This TCR beta chain originates from a study of cytomegalovirus exposure and HLA in healthy donors. Whole-study findings and limits: One variant, a missense change in DCLRE1C, was linked in a later analysis to TCR beta V- and J-gene trimming.

CDR3 length equals 11 residues. Germline CDR1 is SGHNT and CDR2 is YYREEE (reference sequence). Comments on this clone: The antigen is not known.

The PCR made use of 60 Vbeta and 13 Jbeta primers. Sequenced by immunoSEQ multiplex PCR; TCRdb stores in-frame clones only, minus some. The sample table includes about 130,000 clones. This chain uses TRBV5-4 with TRBJ2-5; D remains ambiguous. The J call may not be correct, given that the DNA end is closer to TRBJ2-7. The source of this sequence is a woman aged 55 to 70 in good health and CMV-seronegative. Sequencing was carried out using PBMCs. The CDR3 spells CASSLDYEQYF. DNA for the CDR3: TGTGCCAGCAGCCTGGATTACGAGCAGTACTTC.